A single sample gave rise to the 23 T cell receptor beta chains below, sequenced in a study of cytomegalovirus exposure and HLA in healthy donors. PCR employed 60 Vbeta and 13 Jbeta primers. Using immunoSEQ multiplex PCR, the repertoire was profiled, and TCRdb retains in-frame clones only, with some absent. The sample shows 90,000 to 150,000 clones, approximately 75% of them seen only once. Sequencing was performed on PBMCs. These TCRs come from a man aged 35 to 55 in good health and CMV-seronegative.

The rearrangement uses TRBV28 and TRBJ1-2; a possible D gene is TRBD1 (6 bases). V lost 5 bases and J lost 0, with 13 bases in between. Germline V gene lookup returns CDR1 MDHEN and CDR2 SYDVKM. The CDR3 loop spans 15 amino acids. CDR3 coding DNA: TGTGCCAGCAGTACAACAGGGACCACTAACTATGGCTACACCTTC. Its translation is CASSTTGTTNYGYTF.

CDR3 amino acids: CASSRSLAGSYEQYF. In DNA form, the CDR3 reads TGTGCCAGCTCACGGAGCCTAGCGGGCTCCTACGAGCAGTACTTC. The chain uses TRBV18 and TRBJ2-7; TRBD2 aligns across 8 bases. The germline V gene has CDR1 KGHSH and CDR2 LQKENI. The CDR3 has 15 amino acids. With V trimmed by 4 bases and J by 0 bases, 5 bases remained unmatched.

This sequence joins TRBV7-9 and TRBJ1-1; D might be TRBD1 (5 bases). The CDR3 has 13 amino acids. Germline V CDR1 and CDR2: SEHNR, FQNEAQ (reference sequence). V lost 2 bases and J lost 5, with 9 bases in between. The CDR3 reads CASSLSRGTEAFF. DNA of the CDR3: TGTGCCAGCAGCTTATCAAGGGGAACTGAAGCTTTCTTT.

Points on this clone: Additional DNA sequences in this sample encode the identical CDR3. The chain couples TRBV11-2 to TRBJ1-5; TRBD1 matches at 10 bases. The length of the CDR3 is 13 residues. The germline gives CDR1 SGHAT, CDR2 FQNNGV. V was clipped by 6 bases and J by 6 bases; unmatched bases: 2. The CDR3 sequence is CASSWDRGQPQHF. The CDR3 nucleotides are TGTGCCAGCAGTTGGGACAGGGGTCAGCCCCAGCATTTT.

This rearrangement joins TRBV5-4 to TRBJ1-2; TRBD1 matches at 7 bases. V lost 0 bases, J lost 7 bases, and 6 bases stayed unmatched. Per the germline V gene, CDR1 is SGHNT and CDR2 is YYREEE (reference sequence). CDR3 size: 14 residues. CDR3 protein: CASSLEEGAGGYTF. CDR3 DNA: TGTGCCAGCAGCTTGGAAGAGGGGGCCGGTGGCTACACCTTC. The variable domain in full, with the rest retrieved from reference TRBV5-4 and TRBJ1-2, is ETGVTQSPTHLIKTRGQQVTLRCSSQSGHNTVSWYQQALGQGPQFIFQYYREEENGRGNFPPRFSGLQFPNYSSELNVNALELDDSALYLCASSLEEGAGGYTFGSGTRLTVV.

This chain uses TRBV27 with TRBJ1-1, with D tentatively TRBD1 (5 bases). The V end lost 5 bases, the J end lost 5 bases, and 18 bases lay between the germline ends. The CDR3 runs 15 residues. Germline assignment: CDR1 MNHEY and CDR2 SMNVEV (reference sequence). This CDR3 reads CASSTIRALGTEAFF. The CDR3 nucleotides read TGTGCCAGCAGTACCATCAGGGCTCTAGGGACTGAAGCTTTCTTT.

A few counts support this clone. The rearrangement joins TRBV2 to TRBJ1-2; TRBD1 matches 7 bases. CDR3 length: 13 residues. V gave up 8 bases and J gave up 1 base; unmatched junction bases: 4. Germline CDR1 is SNHLY and CDR2 is FYNNEI. CDR3 sequence reads: CASGGQDNYGYTF. Written as DNA, the CDR3 is TGTGCCAGCGGAGGACAGGATAACTATGGCTACACCTTC.

The chain is built from TRBV11-2 and TRBJ1-5, with 11 bases lining up with TRBD1. Germline-derived CDR1 and CDR2 are SGHAT and FQNNGV. The CDR3 has 15 residues. V was pared by 5 bases and J by 3 bases, with 3 bases of the junction left unmatched. CDR3 residues: CASSPGQGDNQPQHF. In DNA form, the CDR3 reads TGTGCCAGCAGCCCGGGACAGGGGGACAATCAGCCCCAGCATTTT. Full variable domain (missing parts from reference TRBV11-2 and TRBJ1-5): EAGVAQSPRYKIIEKRQSVAFWCNPISGHATLYWYQQILGQGPKLLIQFQNNGVVDDSQLPKDRFSAERLKGVDSTLKIQPAKLEDSAVYLCASSPGQGDNQPQHFGDGTRLSIL.

The genes are TRBV6-6 and TRBJ1-4; tentative D call: TRBD1 (5 bases). The germline V gene encodes CDR1 MNHNY and CDR2 SVGAGI (reference sequence). V dropped 2 bases and J dropped 6 bases, with 10 bases sitting between them. The CDR3 loop spans 14 amino acids. In DNA, the CDR3 is TGTGCCAGCAGTTACAGGGGAGGTGATGAAAAACTGTTTTTT. Its translation is CASSYRGGDEKLFF.

The CDR3 DNA is TGTGCCAGCAGTTTAGGGACTGTGCTCTATGGCTACACCTTC. It yields the protein CASSLGTVLYGYTF. This rearrangement joins TRBV27 to TRBJ1-2; tentatively, D is TRBD1 (5 bases). V lost 2 bases and J 4 bases, leaving 11 bases between the germline ends. Germline V gene data show CDR1 as MNHEY and CDR2 as SMNVEV (reference sequence). This CDR3 region has 14 residues.

This chain uses TRBV5-1 with TRBJ2-5; TRBD2 is a possible D gene (5 bases). V was trimmed by 4 bases and J by 0 bases, leaving 19 bases between them. The CDR3 has 17 residues. Germline CDR1 reads SGHRS; CDR2 reads YFSETQ. Here the CDR3 reads CASSHPAGLFNQETQYF. CDR3 coding DNA: TGCGCCAGCAGCCACCCGGCAGGACTCTTCAACCAAGAGACCCAGTACTTC.

The chain couples TRBV4-3 to TRBJ1-4, with a tentative D call TRBD1 (6 bases). Trimming took off 2 bases at V and 7 bases at J, with 14 bases between the two ends. The CDR3 is made up of 15 amino acids. CDR1 and CDR2 (germline): LGHNA, YSLEER. The CDR3 bases are TGCGCCAGCAGCCAAACTCAGGGGTCCACTGAAAAACTGTTTTTT. This codes for CASSQTQGSTEKLFF.

This clone was counted once. The chain recombines TRBV7-3 with TRBJ1-2; a possible D gene is TRBD1 (6 bases). Germline V gives CDR1 SGHTA, CDR2 FQGTGA. Trimming took off 2 bases at V and 3 bases at J, with 7 bases between the two ends. The CDR3 sequence is 13 residues long. This CDR3 reads CASSLAGDYGYTF. Written as DNA, the CDR3 is TGTGCCAGCAGCTTAGCAGGGGACTATGGCTACACCTTC.

This clone came up once. V usage is TRBV6-5 and J usage is TRBJ1-1, with 7 bases fitting TRBD1. Germline values: CDR1 MNHEY, CDR2 SVGAGI. Losses at the gene ends were 6 bases for V and 5 bases for J; bases not matched to a gene: 12. The CDR3 runs 15 residues. CDR3 in amino acids: CASRYYGTVGTEAFF. CDR3 sequence (DNA): TGTGCCAGCAGGTATTACGGGACAGTAGGAACTGAAGCTTTCTTT.

The chain couples TRBV6-1 to TRBJ1-3, with a weak D call TRBD1 (6 bases). The V gene lost 4 bases and the J gene lost 0 bases, with 13 bases spanning the gap. CDR1 and CDR2 from the germline V gene are MNHNS and SASEGT. The CDR3 runs 16 residues. In nucleotides, the CDR3 is TGTGCCAGCAGTGTTAGTTCAGGGGACTCTGGAAACACCATATATTTT. Translating it yields CASSVSSGDSGNTIYF.

J is TRBJ1-5 and V is TRBV6-6; no clear D. The CDR3 is made up of 12 amino acids. CDR1 is MNHNY, CDR2 SVGAGI, per germline (reference sequence). The germline V and J ends were trimmed by 7 bases and 3 bases, with 7 bases remaining between them. The CDR3 protein is CASNPPNQPQHF. The CDR3 nucleotides read TGTGCCAGCAATCCTCCCAATCAGCCCCAGCATTTT.

In its sample, this clone was seen a few times. The chain uses TRBV2 and TRBJ2-3; TRBD2 agrees at 9 bases. CDR1 and CDR2 from the germline V gene are SNHLY and FYNNEI. There are 14 residues in the CDR3. V lost 6 bases to trimming and J lost 4 bases; unmatched junction nucleotides: 5. CDR3 residues: CASSRTSVADTQYF. The CDR3, as DNA: TGTGCCAGCAGCCGGACTAGCGTCGCAGATACGCAGTATTTT.

J is TRBJ2-1 and V is TRBV4-3, with D possibly TRBD1 on 5 matching bases. V lost 1 base and J 4 bases, leaving 11 bases between the germline ends. Germline CDR1 and CDR2: LGHNA and YSLEER. The CDR3 length is 15 residues. CDR3 nucleotides: TGCGCCAGCAGCCAAGTAGTGGGGCAGTACAATGAGCAGTTCTTC. It translates to CASSQVVGQYNEQFF.

The chain combines TRBV6-5 with TRBJ1-2; a possible D gene is TRBD1 (6 bases). The CDR3 has 14 amino acids. Germline loops: CDR1 MNHEY, CDR2 SVGAGI. Trimming cost V 5 bases and J 6 bases, with 16 bases left between them. The DNA for the CDR3 is TGTGCCAGCAGTAACACAGGGTTCTGGAATGGCTACACCTTC. It is translated as CASSNTGFWNGYTF.

This clone was found a few times. The V call is TRBV2, the J call TRBJ2-1; 10 bases fit TRBD2. The CDR3 covers 15 residues. CDR1 and CDR2 (germline): SNHLY, FYNNEI. V gave up 3 bases and J gave up 7 bases; unmatched junction bases: 6. The CDR3 DNA is TGTGCCAGCAGTGATTCCAGCGGGAGGGGGAATGAGCAGTTCTTC. Translating gives CASSDSSGRGNEQFF.

The chain joins TRBV5-1 to TRBJ2-7, with 15 bases fitting TRBD2. CDR3 length: 16 residues. With V trimmed by 3 bases and J by 5 bases, 6 bases remained unmatched. Germline CDR1 SGHRS, CDR2 YFSETQ. The CDR3 is CASSWTGTSGRNEQYF. The CDR3 DNA reads as TGCGCCAGCAGCTGGACCGGGACTAGCGGGAGGAACGAGCAGTACTTC.

V usage is TRBV6-5 and J usage is TRBJ1-2; the D gene is possibly TRBD1 (5 bases). The germline gives CDR1 MNHEY, CDR2 SVGAGI. V was cut by 6 bases and J by 4 bases, with 18 bases left in between. The CDR3 is 15 amino acids. This CDR3 reads CASSPDRVPRYGYTF. CDR3 coding DNA: TGTGCCAGCAGCCCTGACAGAGTCCCCCGCTATGGCTACACCTTC.

This chain connects TRBV2 to TRBJ1-4, with D perhaps TRBD1 (5 bases). V was cut by 4 bases and J by 8 bases, with 17 bases left in between. CDR1 is SNHLY and CDR2 is FYNNEI in the germline V gene. There are 15 residues in the CDR3. For the CDR3, the DNA is TGTGCCAGCAGTGTCGACAGTGGGGCCACAGAAAAACTGTTTTTT. Its protein is CASSVDSGATEKLFF.